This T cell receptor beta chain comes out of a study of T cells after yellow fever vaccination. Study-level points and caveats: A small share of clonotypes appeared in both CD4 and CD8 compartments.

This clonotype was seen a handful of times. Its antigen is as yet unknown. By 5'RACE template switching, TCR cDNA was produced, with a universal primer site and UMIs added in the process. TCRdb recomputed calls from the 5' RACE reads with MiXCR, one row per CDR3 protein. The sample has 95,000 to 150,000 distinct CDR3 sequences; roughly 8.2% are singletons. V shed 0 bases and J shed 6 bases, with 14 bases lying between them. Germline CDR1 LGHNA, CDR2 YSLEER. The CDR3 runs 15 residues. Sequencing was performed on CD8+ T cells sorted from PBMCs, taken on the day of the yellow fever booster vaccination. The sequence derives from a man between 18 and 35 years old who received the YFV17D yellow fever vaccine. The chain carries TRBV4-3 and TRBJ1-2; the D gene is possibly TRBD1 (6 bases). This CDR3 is CASSQDFRGADGYTF. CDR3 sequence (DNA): TGCGCCAGCAGCCAAGATTTTCGGGGGGCGGATGGCTACACCTTC.